The 17 T cell receptor beta chains below all came from one sample that was sequenced in a study of PD-L1 blockade in urothelial cancer. Sample time point: pretreatment peripheral blood. Measured with immunoSEQ multiplex PCR; TCRdb has only the in-frame clones, and not every one. This table holds 85,000 to 95,000 clones, 90% found once. Specimen: PBMCs, collected around atezolizumab (anti-PD-L1) treatment. The receptors shown here come from a man between 60 and 70 years old with urothelial cancer.

The J gene is TRBJ2-5, the V gene TRBV4-3; D call uncertain. Per germline, CDR1 LGHNA and CDR2 YSLEER. Trimming left V 1 base short and J 2 bases short, with 11 bases between. This CDR3 has 15 residues. CDR3 nucleotides: TGCGCCAGCAGCCAAGGCCTAGTCCTTCAAGAGACCCAGTACTTC. This gives the protein CASSQGLVLQETQYF.

The rearrangement links TRBV6-6 to TRBJ2-5, with 12 bases matching TRBD2. Trimming removed 6 bases from V and 2 bases from J; junction bases left unmatched: 1. From germline, CDR1 is MNHNY and CDR2 SVGAGI (reference sequence). The CDR3 is 14 amino acids. CDR3 in amino acids: CASSLAGGQETQYF. The CDR3 region has the DNA TGTGCCAGCAGCCTAGCGGGGGGGCAAGAGACCCAGTACTTC.

The genes are TRBV5-6 and TRBJ2-5, with 14 bases aligning to TRBD2. This CDR3 is built from 16 residues. Per the germline V gene, CDR1 is SGHDT and CDR2 is YYEEEE. Unmatched junction bases numbered 2, after V lost 1 base and J lost 3 bases. The CDR3 DNA is TGTGCCAGCAGCTTGCCGGGACTAGCGGGAGAAGAGACCCAGTACTTC. Amino acids: CASSLPGLAGEETQYF.

The chain couples TRBV4-3 to TRBJ2-3, with a weak D call TRBD1 (5 bases). Germline V gene data show CDR1 as LGHNA and CDR2 as YSLEER. V lost 6 bases, J lost 2 bases, and 15 bases lay in between. The CDR3 has 15 residues. CDR3 nucleotide sequence: TGCGCCAGCAGTCAGGGTAATCACTTCACAGATACGCAGTATTTT. Protein: CASSQGNHFTDTQYF.

V and J are TRBV7-9 and TRBJ1-2, with TRBD1 matching over 9 bases. The CDR3 is 15 amino acids. The J segment lost 7 bases and the V segment lost 5 bases, leaving 11 bases of the junction unmatched. The germline CDR1 and CDR2 sequences are SEHNR and FQNEAQ (reference sequence). The CDR3 coding sequence is TGTGCCAGCAGCGCTTACACAGGGGGCGCGGGTGGCTACACCTTC. It specifies CASSAYTGGAGGYTF.

The chain couples TRBV6-1 to TRBJ1-3, with 8 bases identical to TRBD1. This CDR3 has 15 residues. The V segment lost 8 bases and the J segment 4 bases; nucleotides outside the gene matches: 10. CDR1 and CDR2 (germline): MNHNS, SASEGT. CDR3 in DNA: TGTGCCAGCGCTATCGGGCAGGGGGCGGGAAACACCATATATTTT. It codes for CASAIGQGAGNTIYF.

The CDR3 bases are TGCAGCGTTGGCGGGCGGGGACCCAGCTCCTACAATGAGCAGTTCTTC. Residues: CSVGGRGPSSYNEQFF. The V gene is TRBV29-1, the J gene TRBJ2-1; TRBD2 is a possible D gene (6 bases). Deletions cut 4 bases from V and 0 bases from J, with 16 bases between. The CDR3 is made up of 16 amino acids. Germline V gene data show CDR1 as SQVTM and CDR2 as ANQGSEA.

The chain employs TRBV5-6 and TRBJ2-3, with 8 bases aligning to TRBD1. Germline CDR1 reads SGHDT; CDR2 reads YYEEEE. V gave up 4 bases and J gave up 2 bases; unmatched junction bases: 6. The CDR3 consists of 15 residues. The CDR3 loop is CASSTQTGDTDTQYF. In DNA form, the CDR3 reads TGTGCCAGCAGCACTCAGACAGGGGACACAGATACGCAGTATTTT.

The V and J genes are TRBV6-5 and TRBJ2-7; possibly TRBD1 for D (5 bases). V was clipped by 0 bases and J by 0 bases, with 9 bases between them. From germline, CDR1 is MNHEY and CDR2 SVGAGI. CDR3 length equals 15 residues. DNA for the CDR3: TGTGCCAGCAGTTACTCGACAGCGTACTCCTACGAGCAGTACTTC. Its translation: CASSYSTAYSYEQYF.

The chain carries TRBV9 and TRBJ2-1; 10 nucleotides agree with TRBD2. J gave up 0 bases and V 0 bases, and 3 bases lay outside the gene matches. CDR3 length equals 17 residues. Germline V gene lookup returns CDR1 SGDLS and CDR2 YYNGEE. CDR3 region: CASSVEPSGSSYNEQFF. The CDR3 nucleotides are TGTGCCAGCAGCGTAGAACCTAGCGGGAGCTCCTACAATGAGCAGTTCTTC.

The CDR3 nucleotides are TGCGCCAGCAGCTTGGCGGGACAGGGGCCGTTTGTGGGGCAGTACTTC. Translated: CASSLAGQGPFVGQYF. V gene TRBV5-1 combines with J gene TRBJ2-7, with TRBD1 matching over 10 bases. The J segment lost 9 bases and the V segment lost 0 bases, leaving 12 bases of the junction unmatched. This CDR3 is 16 amino acids long. In germline, CDR1 is SGHRS, CDR2 YFSETQ.

This chain joins TRBV6-5 and TRBJ2-5; 12 bases map to TRBD2. V was pared by 4 bases and J by 5 bases, with 5 bases of the junction left unmatched. Germline V CDR1 and CDR2: MNHEY, SVGAGI. There are 15 residues in the CDR3. CDR3 sequence reads: CASSWLAGGRETQYF. CDR3 coding DNA: TGTGCCAGCAGTTGGCTAGCGGGAGGGCGGGAGACCCAGTACTTC.

This clone showed up just once. The gene calls are TRBV13 and TRBJ1-6, with a possible D match to TRBD1 (6 bases). The V and J ends lost 5 bases and 14 bases respectively, with 19 bases between them. The CDR3 totals 14 residues. Germline values: CDR1 PRHDT, CDR2 FYEKMQ (reference sequence). Here the CDR3 reads CASSRGGQVGTLHF. The CDR3 DNA sequence: TGTGCCAGCAGCCGGGGGGGGCAGGTCGGAACCCTCCACTTT.

The chain employs TRBV4-1 and TRBJ2-1, with 15 bases lining up with TRBD2. Trimming took 4 bases from V and 3 from J; bases not matched to a gene: 10. This CDR3 contains 19 residues. Per germline, CDR1 MGHRA and CDR2 YSYEKL. The CDR3 loop reads CASSPNSGTSGGIYNEQFF. The CDR3 coding sequence is TGCGCCAGCAGCCCCAACTCCGGGACTAGCGGGGGGATCTACAATGAGCAGTTCTTC.

This chain links TRBV19 with TRBJ1-1; 9 nucleotides match TRBD1. The CDR3 is made up of 15 amino acids. The germline CDR1 and CDR2 sequences are LNHDA and SQIVND (reference sequence). Unmatched junction bases numbered 10, after V lost 5 bases and J lost 6 bases. CDR3: CASSPQGAKFAEAFF. The CDR3 nucleotides read TGTGCCAGTAGTCCACAGGGGGCAAAGTTTGCTGAAGCTTTCTTT.

V is TRBV6-5 and J is TRBJ1-2, with a weak D call TRBD1 (6 bases). Per the germline V gene, CDR1 is MNHEY and CDR2 is SVGAGI. This CDR3 contains 13 residues. Trimming took 6 bases from V and 5 from J, leaving 13 bases between them. CDR3 DNA: TGTGCCAGCAGGTCCCCGGGGACATATGGCTACACCTTC. Protein sequence: CASRSPGTYGYTF.

This clone was found once. Written as DNA, the CDR3 is TGTGCCAGCAGAGACAGGGGACAGGGATCCCTCGGGGAGCTGTTTTTT. The encoded protein is CASRDRGQGSLGELFF. The rearrangement joins TRBV6-6 to TRBJ2-2, with 9 positions matching TRBD1. The CDR3 has 16 residues. Trimming took 6 bases from V and 7 from J; bases not matched to a gene: 12. CDR1 is MNHNY, CDR2 SVGAGI, per germline (reference sequence).